This T cell receptor (beta chain) was recorded in a study of CD8 T cells in Susac syndrome. The authors reverse transcribed about 0.5 to 1 ug RNA with random hexamers. TCRdb recomputed calls from the immunoSEQ multiplex PCR reads with MiXCR, one row per CDR3 protein. The table records a few hundred thousand distinct CDR3 sequences, 75% to 85% of them present only once. The CDR3 sequence is 16 residues long. Trimming cost V 4 bases and J 4 bases; bases outside gene matches: 11. Germline V lookup: CDR1 SGHNT, CDR2 YYREEE (reference sequence). The authors carried out high-throughput sequencing of TCR beta. They applied it to CD8+ and CD4+ T cells obtained from blood.

The chain recombines TRBV5-4 with TRBJ2-1, with TRBD2 matching over 7 bases. This TCR was sampled from a human donor with multiple sclerosis. The sample taken for sequencing was CD8+ T cells from PBMCs. The CDR3 protein is CASSPSLAASYNEQFF. The CDR3 coding sequence is TGTGCCAGCAGCCCCTCCCTAGCGGCCTCGTACAATGAGCAGTTCTTC.